The clone carrying this TCR beta chain came up many times. The data were obtained in a study of T cells in Graves' hyperthyroidism and ophthalmopathy. The wider study: Peripheral blood was collected at initial diagnosis, before any treatment.

TCR beta CDR3 regions were amplified from RNA transcripts. The TCR CDR3 was amplified in a first-round RT-PCR using the HTBI primer set. TCRdb processed the multiplex PCR reads anew with MiXCR; each CDR3 protein has one entry. The table lists about 270,000 distinct CDR3 sequences, 20% to 25% of them singletons. Deletions cut 5 bases from V and 4 bases from J, with 6 bases between. CDR1 and CDR2 from the germline V gene are SGHAT and FQNNGV. This CDR3 comprises 12 residues. This chain joins TRBV11-2 and TRBJ2-1, with no clear D. This sequence was found in a man in his thirties or forties with Graves' ophthalmopathy. The sequenced material came from blood. CDR3 sequence reads: CASSPRYNEQFF. The CDR3, as DNA: TGTGCCAGCAGCCCACGGTACAATGAGCAGTTCTTC.